This TCR beta chain comes out of a study of blood T cell repertoires in COVID-19. Study overall: Acute and convalescent COVID-19 samples came from the United States, Italy and Spain.

This clone showed up just a few times. With 1 base removed from V and 7 bases from J, the gap between germline ends came to 16 bases. The length of the CDR3 is 16 residues. Germline CDR1 and CDR2: SGHTA and FQGNSA. In the original analysis: How many nucleated cells were present was estimated from reference gene primer amplification. Assay: immunoSEQ multiplex PCR; the TCRdb copy retains only in-frame clones and omits some. V and J calls and clone size are those listed in that table; D and trimming were worked out from the DNA. The sample lists 240,000 or so clones; approximately 82% were seen once. This clonotype originated in a woman aged 80 or older with acute or convalescent COVID-19. Sequencing input: peripheral blood. This chain joins TRBV7-2 and TRBJ1-4, with a tentative D call TRBD1 (5 bases). CDR3 region: CASSLVQAPATEKLFF. CDR3 nucleotide sequence: TGTGCCAGCAGCTTAGTACAGGCACCGGCCACTGAAAAACTGTTTTTT.